This passage covers 25 T cell receptor beta chains from one sample sequenced in a study of blood T cells in healthy people across ages. A J-beta primer mix and a sample-barcoded 5' primer were used in a second PCR of roughly 7 to 12 cycles. From the 5' RACE reads, TCRdb called clonotypes with MiXCR, one entry per CDR3 protein. The sample comprises roughly 1,500,000 distinct CDR3 sequences, about 31% of which are singletons, and 11% rests with the top ten. The sample taken for sequencing was blood. These receptors were taken from a woman aged 25 to 39 in good health.

This clonotype was seen only a few times. V gene TRBV30 combines with J gene TRBJ2-7; tentative D call: TRBD2 (5 bases). The end of the DNA aligns better with TRBJ2-5, so the J call may be wrong. CDR3 length: 16 residues. Germline-derived CDR1 and CDR2 are GTSNPN and SVGIG (reference sequence). DNA of the CDR3: TGTGCCTGGAGTGTAGGAATGGGAACCGGAGGAGAGACCCAGTACTTC. This codes for CAWSVGMGTGGETQYF.

This chain uses TRBV24-1 with TRBJ1-2; D ambiguous. Trimming shortened V by 5 bases and J by 6 bases, and 12 bases separated the two germline ends. The CDR3 covers 13 residues. Germline assignment: CDR1 KGHDR and CDR2 SFDVKD. Here the CDR3 reads CATSVGRFHGYTF. As DNA, the CDR3 is TGTGCCACCAGTGTCGGGCGGTTCCATGGCTACACCTTC.

This chain joins TRBV18 and TRBJ2-7; TRBD1 might be the D (6 bases). Trimming shortened V by 6 bases and J by 7 bases, and 22 bases separated the two germline ends. This CDR3 is built from 15 residues. The V gene's germline CDR1 is KGHSH and CDR2 LQKENI. CDR3 DNA sequence: TGTGCCAGCTCCCCCATACAGGGTACTGGTCAGGAGCAGTACTTC. Translating gives CASSPIQGTGQEQYF.

About this clonotype itself: One end of the junction is discordant with germline, which a read error may explain. The chain joins TRBV9 to TRBJ2-5; 7 bases fit TRBD1. The length of the CDR3 is 13 residues. Germline lookup yields CDR1 SGDLS and CDR2 YYNGEE. The CDR3 DNA follows: TGTGCCAGCAGCCCACGACAGGGAGAGCCCCAGTACTTC. It is translated as CASSPRQGEPQYF.

This clonotype was recorded many times. The rearrangement links TRBV3-1 to TRBJ2-6; D is ambiguous. CDR3 length: 15 residues. Per the germline V gene, CDR1 is LGHDT and CDR2 is YNNKEL (reference sequence). Trimming cost V 1 base and J 0 bases, with 4 bases left between them. CDR3 DNA: TGTGCCAGCAGCCAAGGAGTCTCTGGGGCCAACGTCCTGACTTTC. Protein product: CASSQGVSGANVLTF.

This clonotype was detected only a few times. This sequence joins TRBV6-6 and TRBJ2-1; D gene ambiguous. Between the trimmed V and J ends, which lost 2 bases and 7 bases, there was a span of 9 bases. Germline CDR1 and CDR2: MNHNY and SVGAGI (reference sequence). The CDR3 spans 13 residues. DNA of the CDR3: TGTGCCAGCAGTTACGCCTCTAGGAATGAGCAGTTCTTC. It yields the protein CASSYASRNEQFF.

The chain is built from TRBV5-6 and TRBJ2-2; D unresolved. This CDR3 has 17 residues. Trimming removed 0 bases from V and 1 base from J, with 13 bases in between. The germline V gene has CDR1 SGHDT and CDR2 YYEEEE. The CDR3 DNA reads TGTGCCAGCAGCTTGGGACGCGGACCCCTGAACACCGGGGAGCTGTTTTTT. Translated, it gives CASSLGRGPLNTGELFF.

In its sample, this clonotype was seen a few times. Here the CDR3 DNA reads TGTGCCAGCACTTCAGGGGGACTAGCAGTCGGCGAGCAGTACTTC. It translates to CASTSGGLAVGEQYF. The chain joins TRBV3-1 to TRBJ2-7, with 9 bases that match TRBD2. The CDR3 extends over 15 amino acids. With 7 bases clipped from V and 6 bases from J, the junction kept 13 bases outside the gene matches. Looked up from germline, CDR1 is LGHDT and CDR2 is YNNKEL (reference sequence).

Ten or more counts support this clonotype. Here the CDR3 reads CSASPLGTSKPEQFF. DNA of the CDR3: TGCAGTGCTAGCCCACTAGGGACCTCAAAACCTGAGCAGTTCTTC. The chain carries TRBV20-1 and TRBJ2-1; D may match TRBD1 or TRBD2 (5 bases each). V was clipped by 3 bases and J by 9 bases, with 21 bases between them. Germline assignment: CDR1 DFQATT and CDR2 SNEGSKA (reference sequence). CDR3 size: 15 residues.

V and J are TRBV7-9 and TRBJ1-2; no definite D call. V was cut by 3 bases and J by 4 bases, with 9 bases left in between. CDR1 is SEHNR and CDR2 is FQNEAQ in the germline V gene (reference sequence). The CDR3 spans 13 residues. This CDR3 is CASSFSPAYGYTF. CDR3 nucleotide sequence: TGTGCCAGCAGCTTTTCTCCGGCCTATGGCTACACCTTC.

This chain joins TRBV28 and TRBJ2-2; D is unclear. CDR1 and CDR2 (germline): MDHEN, SYDVKM. This CDR3 has 14 amino acids. The germline V and J ends were trimmed by 7 bases and 2 bases, with 11 bases remaining between them. The CDR3: CASIGGRNTGELFF. The CDR3 coding sequence is TGTGCCAGCATCGGTGGCCGTAACACCGGGGAGCTGTTTTTT.

This clonotype occurred many times. The V and J genes are TRBV29-1 and TRBJ2-5; no reliable D call. Trimming took off 3 bases at V and 1 base at J, with 15 bases between the two ends. CDR3 length: 15 amino acids. Germline lookup yields CDR1 SQVTM and CDR2 ANQGSEA. This chain's CDR3 is CSVDGTNKRQETQYF. The CDR3 DNA is TGCAGCGTTGACGGCACAAATAAACGCCAAGAGACCCAGTACTTC. Complete variable domain (other parts from reference TRBV29-1 and TRBJ2-5): SAVISQKPSRDICQRGTSLTIQCQVDSQVTMMFWYRQQPGQSLTLIATANQGSEATYESGFVIDKFPISRPNLTFSTLTVSNMSPEDSSIYLCSVDGTNKRQETQYFGPGTRLLVL.

This clonotype was counted between two and nine times. V is TRBV20-1 and J is TRBJ2-7; possibly TRBD2 for D (5 bases). The V end was cut by 0 bases, the J end by 7 bases, with 16 bases between. Germline-derived CDR1 and CDR2 are DFQATT and SNEGSKA (reference sequence). This CDR3 has 14 amino acids. This CDR3 is CSARDPSGRQEQYF. CDR3 nucleotides: TGCAGTGCTAGAGATCCCAGCGGCCGACAAGAGCAGTACTTC.

Only a few counts were recorded for this clonotype. The rearrangement uses TRBV27 and TRBJ2-7; 8 positions agree with TRBD2. The tail of the sequence fits TRBJ2-5 better, so the J call may be wrong. The CDR3 loop spans 15 amino acids. Germline CDR1 MNHEY, CDR2 SMNVEV (reference sequence). The CDR3 bases are TGTGCCAGCAGCCGCCGGACCGGGACTAGGAAGACCCAGTACTTC. It codes for CASSRRTGTRKTQYF.

This chain joins TRBV7-9 and TRBJ1-6; a weak D match, TRBD1 (5 bases). The length of the CDR3 is 15 residues. Looked up from germline, CDR1 is SEHNR and CDR2 is FQNEAQ (reference sequence). With 6 bases removed from V and 9 bases from J, the gap between germline ends came to 18 bases. CDR3 in DNA: TGTGCCAGCAGTCGAACGGGGATGAGGGGTTCACCCCTCCACTTT. It specifies CASSRTGMRGSPLHF.

This clonotype has only a few counts. J is TRBJ1-2 and V is TRBV13; D unclear. V was cut by 2 bases and J by 8 bases, with 12 bases left in between. Looked up from germline, CDR1 is PRHDT and CDR2 is FYEKMQ (reference sequence). The CDR3 spans 13 residues. CDR3 in amino acids: CASSLPRDGGYTF. The DNA for the CDR3 is TGTGCCAGCAGCTTACCCCGAGATGGAGGCTACACCTTC. The full variable domain, with the rest looked up from reference TRBV13 and TRBJ1-2, is AAGVIQSPRHLIKEKRETATLKCYPIPRHDTVYWYQQGPGQDPQFLISFYEKMQSDKGSIPDRFSAQQFSDYHSELNMSSLELGDSALYFCASSLPRDGGYTFGSGTRLTVV.

V is TRBV7-3 and J is TRBJ2-3, with TRBD1 matching 9 bases. Germline CDR1 SGHTA, CDR2 FQGTGA. V trimming: 5 bases; J trimming: 5 bases; junction bases outside the gene matches: 5. CDR3 length: 14 residues. CDR3 in amino acids: CASSEQGAKDTQYF. The CDR3 DNA follows: TGTGCCAGCAGCGAACAGGGGGCTAAAGATACGCAGTATTTT.

In this sample, this clonotype turned up a few times. The V call is TRBV20-1, the J call TRBJ2-1, with D maybe TRBD2 (6 bases). This CDR3 is 17 amino acids long. Germline CDR1 is DFQATT and CDR2 is SNEGSKA (reference sequence). V lost 5 bases to trimming and J lost 1 base, with 21 bases between them. The CDR3 region is CSAVGSSDRLSYNEQFF. CDR3 nucleotides: TGCAGTGCTGTCGGGAGCAGCGACCGCCTTTCCTACAATGAGCAGTTCTTC.

This clonotype was recorded a few times. The DNA for the CDR3 is TGTGCCAGCAGCGTAGGAGGCGGTACGAAAGAAGCTTTCTTT. Protein sequence: CASSVGGGTKEAFF. The rearrangement links TRBV9 to TRBJ1-1, with D hard to call. V lost 0 bases to trimming and J lost 8 bases, with 14 bases between them. Per the germline V gene, CDR1 is SGDLS and CDR2 is YYNGEE. CDR3 length: 14 amino acids.

This clonotype was observed a handful of times. The V and J genes are TRBV20-1 and TRBJ2-5, with 8 bases that match TRBD2. The CDR3 length is 14 residues. The J segment lost 6 bases and the V segment lost 1 base, leaving 7 bases of the junction unmatched. Per the germline V gene, CDR1 is DFQATT and CDR2 is SNEGSKA (reference sequence). DNA of the CDR3: TGCAGTGCTAGAGTCCCGGGACTAGAGAAGACCCAGTACTTC. Encoded protein: CSARVPGLEKTQYF.

The chain joins TRBV20-1 to TRBJ2-3; D may correspond to TRBD1 or TRBD2 (5 bases each). This CDR3 contains 15 residues. V was pared by 1 base and J by 6 bases, with 17 bases between. In germline, CDR1 is DFQATT, CDR2 SNEGSKA (reference sequence). CDR3 sequence: CSARAVYPGTDTQYF. The CDR3 nucleotides read TGCAGTGCTAGAGCGGTTTATCCGGGGACCGATACGCAGTATTTT.

The chain combines TRBV15 with TRBJ1-5; 7 bases fit TRBD1. V was clipped by 3 bases and J by 2 bases; unmatched bases: 4. Germline V gives CDR1 LNHNV, CDR2 YYDKDF (reference sequence). The CDR3 length is 15 residues. CDR3 nucleotides: TGTGCCACCAGCAGCCGCACAGGGGGCAATCAGCCCCAGCATTTT. Its protein product is CATSSRTGGNQPQHF.

This chain joins TRBV27 and TRBJ2-2; no clear D gene. The V gene lost 3 bases and the J gene lost 3 bases, with 11 bases spanning the gap. CDR1 MNHEY and CDR2 SMNVEV come from the germline V gene (reference sequence). CDR3 length: 15 amino acids. CDR3 coding DNA: TGTGCCAGCAGTTTGGAAGCCTCGGACACCGGGGAGCTGTTTTTT. This encodes CASSLEASDTGELFF.

Of note for this clonotype: One base away lies a much larger clone, so this may be a sequencing read error. The rearrangement uses TRBV29-1 and TRBJ2-5; D gene ambiguous. This CDR3 has 12 amino acids. V was shortened by 8 bases and J by 5 bases, with 15 bases between the two germline ends. Germline CDR1 and CDR2: SQVTM and ANQGSEA. In DNA, the CDR3 is TGCAGCACCGAGCCTCCGGCGGAGACCCAGTACTTC. Its translation is CSTEPPAETQYF.

This clonotype was picked up a small number of times. The CDR3 is CASSSNRGFGTQYF. CDR3 in DNA: TGTGCCAGCAGTTCTAACAGGGGGTTTGGGACCCAGTACTTC. This chain links TRBV6-1 with TRBJ2-5, with 8 bases fitting TRBD1. V lost 5 bases to trimming and J lost 7 bases; unmatched junction nucleotides: 9. Germline CDR1 and CDR2: MNHNS and SASEGT. The CDR3 consists of 14 residues.